One and the same sample provided the 27 T cell receptor beta chains below, sequenced in a study of Graves' ophthalmopathy and Graves' hyperthyroidism (dated by TCRdb to about 2018). TCRdb shows the sequencer as Illumina HiSeq 2000. For repertoire sequencing, the TCR beta CDR3 regions were amplified from RNA transcripts. A first-round RT-PCR used HTBI primers with the Qiagen OneStep RT-PCR kit, followed by a second-round multiplex PCR, size selection and purification. Through fastp at Q25 and MiXCR, TCRdb rebuilt clones from the public reads, retaining in-frame beta chains. Rows with one shared CDR3 protein collapse into an entry with the most common genes and DNA. In all, the sample holds about 740,000 distinct CDR3 sequences, and 40% of those were seen once. Roughly 46% of the sample is in the top ten clones. The source material was peripheral blood. All receptors come from an adult man with Graves' ophthalmopathy.

A remark on this clonotype: Given a much more abundant clone one base away, this may be a read error. V is TRBV10-3 and J is TRBJ2-2; D may match TRBD1 or TRBD2 (6 bases each). CDR1 is ENHRY, CDR2 SYGVKD, per germline. Deletions cut 6 bases from V and 0 bases from J, with 11 bases between. The CDR3 is 15 amino acids. The CDR3 bases are TGTGCCATCAGGGGGGGCGGCCCGAACACCGGGGAGCTGTTTTTT. This gives the protein CAIRGGGPNTGELFF.

A note on this clonotype: One end of the junction does not line up with germline, which may come from a read error. The chain is built from TRBV20-1 and TRBJ1-1, with no clear D. This CDR3 has 10 residues. Germline CDR1 and CDR2: DFQATT and SNEGSKA (reference sequence). This chain's CDR3 is CSAEGTEALF. CDR3 coding DNA: TGCAGTGCAGAAGGAACTGAAGCTCTCTTT.

CDR3 in DNA: TGTGCCAGCAGCCGTTTAGGACAGGGGGGAAACTATGGCTACACCTTC. Its translation is CASSRLGQGGNYGYTF. The chain uses TRBV2 and TRBJ1-2, with 10 bases lining up with TRBD1. The V and J ends lost 6 bases and 2 bases, in that order; junction bases with no gene match: 9. The CDR3 extends over 16 amino acids. Germline CDR1 SNHLY, CDR2 FYNNEI.

The CDR3 sequence is CASSTGGTTYEQYF. The CDR3 coding sequence is TGCGCCAGCTCGACAGGGGGCACGACCTACGAGCAGTACTTC. This chain joins TRBV10-1 and TRBJ2-7, with 10 positions matching TRBD1. The V segment lost 8 bases and the J segment 2 bases; nucleotides outside the gene matches: 6. From germline, CDR1 is WNHNN and CDR2 SYGVQD (reference sequence). The CDR3 length is 14 residues.

Comments on this clonotype: The junction does not match germline at one end; this may be a read error. The chain couples TRBV7-9 to TRBJ2-7; D gene unclear. CDR1 and CDR2 (germline): SEHNR, FQNEAQ (reference sequence). The CDR3 length is 14 residues. The CDR3 DNA reads TGCGCCAGCAGCCCCGGGTCTGCTTCCTACAAGCAGTACTTC. Protein: CASSPGSASYKQYF.

This clonotype has only a few counts. The chain recombines TRBV20-1 with TRBJ2-7, with D possibly TRBD1 on 6 matching bases. V shed 0 bases and J shed 3 bases, with 9 bases lying between them. Per the germline V gene, CDR1 is DFQATT and CDR2 is SNEGSKA (reference sequence). The length of the CDR3 is 13 residues. The CDR3 DNA is TGCAGTGCTAGAGATACCAGGGGCTACGAGCAGTACTTC. This codes for CSARDTRGYEQYF.

V and J are TRBV5-6 and TRBJ2-2, with D unclear. The germline V gene has CDR1 SGHDT and CDR2 YYEEEE. This CDR3 has 17 amino acids. V was shortened by 4 bases and J by 3 bases, with 19 bases between the two germline ends. As DNA, the CDR3 is TGTGCCAGCAGCCTAAGGGTTACGGTGGTGGACACCGGGGAGCTGTTTTTT. Its protein product is CASSLRVTVVDTGELFF.

The gene calls are TRBV6-1 and TRBJ1-5; TRBD1 is a possible D gene (5 bases). The V gene lost 0 bases and the J gene lost 2 bases, with 14 bases spanning the gap. This CDR3 has 17 residues. Germline loops: CDR1 MNHNS, CDR2 SASEGT. CDR3 DNA: TGTGCCAGCAGTGAAGCGGGGGGGGTGGAGGGCAATCAGCCCCAGCATTTT. Translated, it gives CASSEAGGVEGNQPQHF.

This chain links TRBV15 with TRBJ1-6, with TRBD1 as a possible D gene (6 bases). CDR1 is LNHNV and CDR2 is YYDKDF in the germline V gene (reference sequence). The ends were cut back, 1 base at V and 7 bases at J, with 11 bases in the middle. The CDR3 totals 15 residues. The DNA of the CDR3 is TGTGCCACCAGCAGAGGATGGGGGGGCAATTCACCCCTCCACTTT. This gives the protein CATSRGWGGNSPLHF.

V gene TRBV6-9 combines with J gene TRBJ1-6; TRBD1 might be the D (5 bases). This CDR3 contains 13 residues. V gave up 6 bases and J gave up 7 bases, with 10 bases separating them. Germline V gene sequence: CDR1 MNHGY, CDR2 SVAAGI. CDR3 sequence reads: CASSWGGNSPLHF. The CDR3 DNA reads as TGTGCCAGCAGCTGGGGGGGGAATTCACCCCTCCACTTT.

The chain joins TRBV9 to TRBJ2-3; D not certain. The CDR3 loop spans 13 amino acids. Looked up from germline, CDR1 is SGDLS and CDR2 is YYNGEE. The ends were cut back, 0 bases at V and 6 bases at J, with 8 bases in the middle. The CDR3 region is CASSVVYGDTQYF. DNA for the CDR3: TGTGCCAGCAGCGTAGTGTACGGGGATACGCAGTATTTT.

This clonotype has a handful of counts. This rearrangement joins TRBV10-3 to TRBJ2-3; D is possibly TRBD1 (6 bases). V lost 10 bases and J 2 bases, leaving 13 bases between the germline ends. The V gene's germline CDR1 is ENHRY and CDR2 SYGVKD. The CDR3 has 13 residues. CDR3 sequence: CATLDSNTDTQYF. CDR3 in DNA: TGTGCCACCTTGGACAGCAACACAGATACGCAGTATTTT.

The chain has TRBV25-1 and TRBJ2-2, with D perhaps TRBD2 (5 bases). This CDR3 contains 16 residues. V was trimmed by 9 bases and J by 4 bases, leaving 21 bases between them. Germline-derived CDR1 and CDR2 are MGHDK and SYGVNS. CDR3 nucleotide sequence: TGTGCCAGTAGTATTGGAGCCGGGATCTTCACCGGGGAGCTGTTTTTT. Translated: CASSIGAGIFTGELFF.

The gene calls are TRBV5-1 and TRBJ1-1; 7 bases align to TRBD1. J lost 1 base, V lost 4 bases, and 10 bases had no gene match. The germline V gene encodes CDR1 SGHRS and CDR2 YFSETQ. This CDR3 is built from 16 residues. CDR3 protein: CASSPAVTGWNTEAFF. For the CDR3, the DNA is TGCGCCAGCAGCCCGGCGGTGACAGGGTGGAACACTGAAGCTTTCTTT.

In its sample, this clonotype was seen a few times. The chain uses TRBV19 and TRBJ2-7, with TRBD1 matching 11 bases. This CDR3 contains 15 residues. The V segment lost 5 bases and the J segment 4 bases; nucleotides outside the gene matches: 7. In germline, CDR1 is LNHDA, CDR2 SQIVND (reference sequence). The CDR3 DNA sequence: TGTGCCAGTAGTTTCCGGACAGGGGGCGTATACGAGCAGTACTTC. Translating it yields CASSFRTGGVYEQYF.

The chain combines TRBV20-1 with TRBJ1-2; 7 bases align to TRBD1. V was clipped by 3 bases and J by 0 bases; unmatched bases: 10. This CDR3 comprises 16 residues. The germline V gene has CDR1 DFQATT and CDR2 SNEGSKA (reference sequence). The CDR3 reads CSASAPTGIANYGYTF. CDR3 sequence (DNA): TGCAGTGCTAGTGCCCCGACAGGGATCGCTAACTATGGCTACACCTTC.

This clonotype was observed many times. The CDR3 is CASSLTLQGYGYTF. CDR3 bases: TGTGCCAGCAGCTTAACCCTACAGGGTTATGGCTACACCTTC. The V call is TRBV7-9, the J call TRBJ1-2; maybe TRBD1 (6 bases). This CDR3 contains 14 residues. The germline gives CDR1 SEHNR, CDR2 FQNEAQ (reference sequence). V lost 2 bases to trimming and J lost 5 bases, with 12 bases between them.

V is TRBV7-2 and J is TRBJ2-2; D remains ambiguous. V was pared by 5 bases and J by 0 bases, with 10 bases between. The germline V gene has CDR1 SGHTA and CDR2 FQGNSA. This CDR3 spans 15 amino acids. The CDR3 bases are TGTGCCAGCAGCGAACAGTCCGCGAACACCGGGGAGCTGTTTTTT. It translates to CASSEQSANTGELFF.

Regarding this clonotype: A much larger clone is a single base away; this may be a read error. The chain has TRBV2 and TRBJ1-2; 10 bases are a match to TRBD1. Germline CDR1 SNHLY, CDR2 FYNNEI. The CDR3 loop spans 15 amino acids. V was pared by 5 bases and J by 2 bases, with 5 bases of the junction left unmatched. CDR3 in DNA: TGTGCCAGCAGTACGGGACAGGGGCTAAACTATGGCTACACCTTC. It yields the protein CASSTGQGLNYGYTF.

The chain uses TRBV15 and TRBJ2-1; D gene unclear. The V gene's germline CDR1 is LNHNV and CDR2 YYDKDF (reference sequence). The CDR3 is 15 residues long. V lost 1 base to trimming and J lost 2 bases, with 9 bases between them. CDR3 bases: TGTGCCACCAGCAGAGTGGCGTCCGCCTACAATGAGCAGTTCTTC. Residues: CATSRVASAYNEQFF.

Only a few counts were recorded for this clonotype. The J gene is TRBJ1-6, the V gene TRBV12-3 or TRBV12-4; D is unclear. The CDR3 runs to 16 residues. V lost 4 bases and J lost 4, with 14 bases in between. CDR3 DNA sequence: TGTGCCAGCAGTTCGGTCTCGCAGGCATATAATTCACCCCTCCACTTT. Translation: CASSSVSQAYNSPLHF.

As for this clonotype: This may arise from a read error, as a much more abundant clone is one base away. The chain joins TRBV10-3 to TRBJ1-1; 8 nucleotides align to TRBD1. The germline CDR1 and CDR2 sequences are ENHRY and SYGVKD. This CDR3 spans 14 amino acids. The CDR3: CATSRGQENTEAFF. Here the CDR3 DNA reads TGTGCCACCAGTAGGGGACAGGAGAACACTGAAGCTTTCTTT.

Turning to this clonotype: A much larger clone sits a single nucleotide away, making a read error possible. J is TRBJ2-7 and V is TRBV25-1; D gene uncertain. CDR3 size: 15 residues. V shed 6 bases and J shed 2 bases, with 17 bases lying between them. CDR1 MGHDK and CDR2 SYGVNS come from the germline V gene. In DNA, the CDR3 is TGTGCCAGCAGAGACTCCAGGACGGAAACCTACGAGCAGTACTTC. Its translation is CASRDSRTETYEQYF.

This clonotype has a single count. V is TRBV20-1 and J is TRBJ2-7, with 13 nucleotides matching TRBD2. Germline loops: CDR1 DFQATT, CDR2 SNEGSKA (reference sequence). J was trimmed by 9 bases and V by 3 bases; bases with no gene match: 17. The CDR3 loop spans 17 amino acids. The CDR3 region is CSASKLAGGPPISAQYF. The CDR3, as DNA: TGCAGTGCTAGTAAACTAGCGGGGGGGCCGCCAATTTCAGCGCAGTACTTC.

This clonotype was recorded at least ten times. This rearrangement joins TRBV19 to TRBJ1-2; the D is unclear. There are 10 residues in the CDR3. Germline CDR1 and CDR2: LNHDA and SQIVND (reference sequence). V was cut by 10 bases and J by 6 bases, with 9 bases left in between. The CDR3 spells CATQLNGYTF. The CDR3 DNA reads TGTGCCACACAGTTGAATGGCTACACCTTC.

With regard to this clonotype: Since a much larger clone is just one base distant, this may be a read error. The chain links TRBV5-1 to TRBJ1-2; 8 positions agree with TRBD1. The length of the CDR3 is 15 residues. CDR1 is SGHRS and CDR2 is YFSETQ in the germline V gene. The CDR3 DNA follows: TGCGCCAGCAGCTGGCAGGGGGCGACTAACTATGGCTACGCCTTC. Translated: CASSWQGATNYGYAF.

J is TRBJ2-7 and V is TRBV5-1; 11 nucleotides match TRBD1. The CDR3 is made up of 15 amino acids. The V gene end was trimmed by 2 bases and the J gene end by 6 bases; junction bases not matched to a gene: 7. Germline V gene data show CDR1 as SGHRS and CDR2 as YFSETQ. The CDR3 reads CASSFGTGGKAEQYF. CDR3 coding DNA: TGCGCCAGCAGCTTTGGGACAGGGGGAAAGGCCGAGCAGTACTTC.